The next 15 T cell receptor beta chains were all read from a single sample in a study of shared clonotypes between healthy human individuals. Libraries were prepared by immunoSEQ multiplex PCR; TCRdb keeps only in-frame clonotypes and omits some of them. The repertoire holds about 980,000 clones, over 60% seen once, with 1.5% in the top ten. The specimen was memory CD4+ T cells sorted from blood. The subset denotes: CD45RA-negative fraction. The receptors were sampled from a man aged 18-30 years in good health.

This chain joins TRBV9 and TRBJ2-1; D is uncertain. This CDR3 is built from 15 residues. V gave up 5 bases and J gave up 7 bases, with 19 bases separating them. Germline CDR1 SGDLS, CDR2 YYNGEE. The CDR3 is CASSDKVGFGNEQFF. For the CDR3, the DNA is TGTGCCAGCAGTGACAAGGTAGGGTTCGGGAATGAGCAGTTCTTC.

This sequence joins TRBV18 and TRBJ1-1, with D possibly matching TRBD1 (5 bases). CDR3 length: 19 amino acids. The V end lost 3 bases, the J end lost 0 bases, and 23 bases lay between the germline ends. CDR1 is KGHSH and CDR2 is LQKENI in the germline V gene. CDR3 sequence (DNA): TGTGCCAGCTCACCGAGCCGACTTCAGGGAACTATCATGAACACTGAAGCTTTCTTT. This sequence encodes CASSPSRLQGTIMNTEAFF.

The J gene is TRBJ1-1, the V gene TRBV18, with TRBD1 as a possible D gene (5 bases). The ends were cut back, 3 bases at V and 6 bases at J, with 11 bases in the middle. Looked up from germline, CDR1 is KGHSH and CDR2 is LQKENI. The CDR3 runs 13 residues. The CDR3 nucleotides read TGTGCCAGCTCACCGCCAGGGATTGCTGAAGCTTTCTTT. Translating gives CASSPPGIAEAFF.

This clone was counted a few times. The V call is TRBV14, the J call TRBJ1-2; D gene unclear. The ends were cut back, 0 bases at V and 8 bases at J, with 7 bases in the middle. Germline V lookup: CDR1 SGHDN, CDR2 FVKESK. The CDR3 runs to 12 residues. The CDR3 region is CASSQDNHGYTF. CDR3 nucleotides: TGTGCCAGCAGCCAAGATAATCACGGCTACACCTTC.

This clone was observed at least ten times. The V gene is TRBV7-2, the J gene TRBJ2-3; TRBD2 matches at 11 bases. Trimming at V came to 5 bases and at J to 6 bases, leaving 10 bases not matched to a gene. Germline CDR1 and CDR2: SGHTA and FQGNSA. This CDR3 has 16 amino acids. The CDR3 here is CASSKGGLAGGDTQYF. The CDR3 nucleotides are TGTGCCAGCAGCAAAGGTGGCCTAGCGGGAGGTGATACGCAGTATTTT.

DNA of the CDR3: TGTGCCAGCAGCATTCAGGGTGTCTCTGAAGCTTTCTTT. The encoded protein is CASSIQGVSEAFF. J is TRBJ1-1 and V is TRBV7-2; TRBD1 might be the D (5 bases). The V end lost 5 bases, the J end lost 6 bases, and 13 bases lay between the germline ends. Germline values: CDR1 SGHTA, CDR2 FQGNSA. The CDR3 totals 13 residues.

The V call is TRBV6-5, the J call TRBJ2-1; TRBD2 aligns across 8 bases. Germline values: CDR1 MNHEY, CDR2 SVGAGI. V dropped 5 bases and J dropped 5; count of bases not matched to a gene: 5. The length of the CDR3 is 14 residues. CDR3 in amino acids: CASSLSGANNEQFF. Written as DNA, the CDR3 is TGTGCCAGCAGTCTTAGCGGGGCCAACAATGAGCAGTTCTTC.

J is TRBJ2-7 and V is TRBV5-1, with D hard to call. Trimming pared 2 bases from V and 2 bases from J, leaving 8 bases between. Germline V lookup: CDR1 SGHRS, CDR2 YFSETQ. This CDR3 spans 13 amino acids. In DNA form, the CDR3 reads TGCGCCAGCAGCTTCATAGGGACCTACGAGCAGTACTTC. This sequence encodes CASSFIGTYEQYF.

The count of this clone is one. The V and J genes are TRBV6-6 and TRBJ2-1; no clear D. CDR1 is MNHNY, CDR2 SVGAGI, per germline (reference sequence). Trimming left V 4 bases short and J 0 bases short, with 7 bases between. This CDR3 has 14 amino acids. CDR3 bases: TGTGCCAGCAGTTTACGGAGCTCCTACAATGAGCAGTTCTTC. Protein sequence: CASSLRSSYNEQFF.

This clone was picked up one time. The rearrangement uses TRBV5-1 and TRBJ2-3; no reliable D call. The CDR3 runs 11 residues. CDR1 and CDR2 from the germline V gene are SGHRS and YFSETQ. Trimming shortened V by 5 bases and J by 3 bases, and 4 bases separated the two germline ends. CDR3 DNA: TGCGCCAGCAGACGGACAGATACGCAGTATTTT. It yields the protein CASRRTDTQYF.

The CDR3 spells CASGPGDRNSGNTIYF. The CDR3 DNA is TGTGCCAGCGGTCCCGGGGACCGTAACTCTGGAAACACCATATATTTT. The rearrangement uses TRBV28 and TRBJ1-3, with a weak D call TRBD1 (5 bases). Germline CDR1 is MDHEN and CDR2 is SYDVKM. Trimming cost V 8 bases and J 0 bases, with 17 bases left between them. This CDR3 comprises 16 residues.

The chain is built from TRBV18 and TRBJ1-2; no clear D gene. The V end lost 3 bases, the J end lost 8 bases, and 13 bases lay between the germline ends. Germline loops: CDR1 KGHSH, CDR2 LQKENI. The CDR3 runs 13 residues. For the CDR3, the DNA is TGTGCCAGCTCACCGACCCAAGGGCAGGGCTACACCTTC. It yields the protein CASSPTQGQGYTF.

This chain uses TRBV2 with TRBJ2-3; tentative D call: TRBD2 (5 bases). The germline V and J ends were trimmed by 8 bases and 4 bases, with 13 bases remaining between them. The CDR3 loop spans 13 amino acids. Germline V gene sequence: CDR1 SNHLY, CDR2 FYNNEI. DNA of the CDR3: TGTGCCAGCTCTGGCCCGGAGGCAGATACGCAGTATTTT. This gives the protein CASSGPEADTQYF.

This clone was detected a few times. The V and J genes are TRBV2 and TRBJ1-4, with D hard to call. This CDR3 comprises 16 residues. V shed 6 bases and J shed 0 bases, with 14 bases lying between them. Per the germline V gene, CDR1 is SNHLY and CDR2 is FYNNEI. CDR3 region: CASRIDRVSTNEKLFF. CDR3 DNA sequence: TGTGCCAGCAGGATAGATCGTGTGTCAACTAATGAAAAACTGTTTTTT.

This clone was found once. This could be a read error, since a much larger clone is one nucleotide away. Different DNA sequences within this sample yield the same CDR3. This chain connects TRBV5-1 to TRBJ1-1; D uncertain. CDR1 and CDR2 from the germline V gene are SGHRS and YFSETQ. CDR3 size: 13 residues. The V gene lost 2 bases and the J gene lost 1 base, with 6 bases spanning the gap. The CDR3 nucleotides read TGCGCCAGCAGCTTCCGGGAGAACACTGAAGCTTTCTTT. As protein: CASSFRENTEAFF. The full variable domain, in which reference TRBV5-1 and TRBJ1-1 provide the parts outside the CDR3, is KAGVTQTPRYLIKTRGQQVTLSCSPISGHRSVSWYQQTPGQGLQFLFEYFSETQRNKGNFPGRFSGRQFSNSRSEMNVSTLELGDSALYLCASSFRENTEAFFGQGTRLTVV.